This T cell receptor (beta chain) was identified in a study of cytomegalovirus exposure and HLA in healthy donors. 13 Jbeta primers and 60 Vbeta primers were used for the PCR. The data were produced by immunoSEQ multiplex PCR, yet TCRdb's version contains in-frame clones alone and is incomplete. There are fewer than 150,000 clones in the sample; about 16% occur only once, and under 2.5% lies in the top ten. A few counts support this clone. V lost 3 bases, J lost 8 bases, and 8 bases lay in between. The CDR3 is 12 amino acids. From germline, CDR1 is GTSNPN and CDR2 SVGIG (reference sequence). The gene calls are TRBV30 and TRBJ1-6, with D possibly TRBD1 on 5 matching bases. The receptor comes from a woman aged 18-29 years in good health and CMV-seronegative. Sequencing input: PBMCs. CDR3 sequence reads: CAWRGVDSPLHF. The DNA for the CDR3 is TGTGCCTGGAGAGGGGTGGATTCACCCCTCCACTTT.